This T cell receptor (beta chain) emerged from a study of shared clonotypes between healthy human individuals. Whole-study context: The study enrolled two women and a few men aged 18 to 49.

The method was immunoSEQ multiplex PCR; TCRdb's version includes in-frame clones alone and lacks a portion of them. The table shows around 480,000 clones, with approximately 79% occurring only once. The CDR3 sequence is 15 residues long. Germline V lookup: CDR1 KGHSH, CDR2 LQKENI. Between the trimmed V and J ends, which lost 3 bases and 4 bases, there was a span of 16 bases. The chain is built from TRBV18 and TRBJ2-7; tentatively, D is TRBD2 (5 bases). The source material was PBMCs. The clonotype was recovered from a woman in her forties in good health. Some clones in this sample may be carry-over from other donors' samples. CDR3 protein: CASSPYVGLAYEQYF. The CDR3 bases are TGTGCCAGCTCACCCTACGTCGGGTTAGCGTACGAGCAGTACTTC.